One sample yielded the 8 T cell receptor beta chains listed below, sequenced in a study of OX40 agonist ivuxolimab in advanced cancers. The data were produced by immunoSEQ multiplex PCR, yet TCRdb's version contains in-frame clones alone and is incomplete. This sample carries roughly 17,000 clones, 78% of them seen once, and the ten largest clones take just under 30%. This specimen consisted of CD4+ or CD8+ T cells sorted from blood, obtained in a trial of the OX40 agonist ivuxolimab. These receptors all stem from an adult with an advanced solid tumor such as melanoma, head and neck, liver or kidney cancer.

The rearrangement joins TRBV30 to TRBJ2-7; 8 positions match TRBD2. The CDR3 runs to 14 residues. Germline CDR1 reads GTSNPN; CDR2 reads SVGIG (reference sequence). The V and J ends lost 5 bases and 3 bases, in that order; junction bases with no gene match: 9. CDR3 sequence: CAWAASGWVYEQYF. The CDR3 nucleotides read TGTGCCTGGGCGGCTAGCGGGTGGGTCTACGAGCAGTACTTC.

This clone came up once. V is TRBV4-3 and J is TRBJ2-1; D may be TRBD1 (5 bases). CDR1 and CDR2 (germline): LGHNA, YSLEER. CDR3 length: 15 residues. Between the trimmed V and J ends, which lost 0 bases and 4 bases, there was a span of 10 bases. The CDR3 nucleotides read TGCGCCAGCAGCCAAGATATGGACAAATACAATGAGCAGTTCTTC. Its protein is CASSQDMDKYNEQFF.

This chain uses TRBV11-2 with TRBJ2-1; TRBD2 aligns across 16 bases. V shed 1 base, J shed 4 bases, and the junction held 7 bases outside the gene matches. This CDR3 has 19 amino acids. Germline CDR1 reads SGHAT; CDR2 reads FQNNGV. The CDR3 DNA reads TGTGCCAGCAGCTTAGTTGGGACTAGCGGGGGGGGAAGTTACAATGAGCAGTTCTTC. Translation gives CASSLVGTSGGGSYNEQFF. Supplemented by reference TRBV11-2 and TRBJ2-1, the full variable domain reads EAGVAQSPRYKIIEKRQSVAFWCNPISGHATLYWYQQILGQGPKLLIQFQNNGVVDDSQLPKDRFSAERLKGVDSTLKIQPAKLEDSAVYLCASSLVGTSGGGSYNEQFFGPGTRLTVL.

The chain links TRBV19 to TRBJ2-1; 9 nucleotides align to TRBD2. The CDR3 is 15 amino acids. V lost 10 bases to trimming and J lost 10 bases; unmatched junction nucleotides: 17. CDR1 and CDR2 from the germline V gene are LNHDA and SQIVND (reference sequence). The CDR3 loop reads CATTGLAAGLREQFF. The CDR3 DNA is TGTGCCACGACGGGACTAGCCGCGGGACTAAGGGAGCAGTTCTTC.

The chain is built from TRBV14 and TRBJ2-7, with D tentatively TRBD1 (5 bases). Trimming took off 5 bases at V and 0 bases at J, with 14 bases between the two ends. CDR1 SGHDN and CDR2 FVKESK come from the germline V gene. This CDR3 has 15 residues. Written as DNA, the CDR3 is TGTGCCAGCAGCTATCGAGACAGCTTCTCCTACGAGCAGTACTTC. Its translation: CASSYRDSFSYEQYF.

This chain links TRBV4-2 with TRBJ2-3; TRBD2 agrees at 15 bases. The CDR3 runs to 17 residues. V lost 5 bases, J lost 0 bases, and 3 bases stayed unmatched. The germline gives CDR1 LGHNA, CDR2 YNFKEQ. In nucleotides, the CDR3 is TGTGCCAGCAGCGCTGGACTAGCGGGAGGGAGCACAGATACGCAGTATTTT. Its translation: CASSAGLAGGSTDTQYF.

The rearrangement links TRBV10-2 to TRBJ2-7; D perhaps matches TRBD2 (6 bases). Germline V gene sequence: CDR1 WSHSY, CDR2 SAAADI. There are 17 residues in the CDR3. Trimming removed 0 bases at V and 6 bases at J, with 21 bases between. Here the CDR3 DNA reads TGCGCCAGCAGTGAGTCATTGGGGACTCGCGAGATCACCGAGCAGTACTTC. Amino acids: CASSESLGTREITEQYF.

The chain carries TRBV6-4 and TRBJ1-2; D is unresolved. Trimming cost V 3 bases and J 9 bases, with 8 bases left between them. The germline gives CDR1 MRHNA, CDR2 SNTAGT. There are 11 residues in the CDR3. The CDR3 region is CASSEVDRYTF. As DNA, the CDR3 is TGTGCCAGCAGTGAGGTAGATCGCTACACCTTC.